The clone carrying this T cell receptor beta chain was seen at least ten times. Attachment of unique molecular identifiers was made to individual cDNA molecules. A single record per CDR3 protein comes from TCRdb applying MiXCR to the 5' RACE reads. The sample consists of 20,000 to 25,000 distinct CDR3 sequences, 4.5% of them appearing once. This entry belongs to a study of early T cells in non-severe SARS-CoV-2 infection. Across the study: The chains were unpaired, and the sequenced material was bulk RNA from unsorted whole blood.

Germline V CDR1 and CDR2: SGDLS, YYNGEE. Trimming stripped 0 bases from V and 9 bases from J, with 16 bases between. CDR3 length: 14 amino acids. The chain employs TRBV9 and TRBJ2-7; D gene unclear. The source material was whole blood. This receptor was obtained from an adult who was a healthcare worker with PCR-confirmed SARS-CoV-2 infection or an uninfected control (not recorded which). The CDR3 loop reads CASSVEWGSPRQYF. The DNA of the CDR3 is TGTGCCAGCAGCGTAGAATGGGGTTCACCTCGGCAGTACTTC.